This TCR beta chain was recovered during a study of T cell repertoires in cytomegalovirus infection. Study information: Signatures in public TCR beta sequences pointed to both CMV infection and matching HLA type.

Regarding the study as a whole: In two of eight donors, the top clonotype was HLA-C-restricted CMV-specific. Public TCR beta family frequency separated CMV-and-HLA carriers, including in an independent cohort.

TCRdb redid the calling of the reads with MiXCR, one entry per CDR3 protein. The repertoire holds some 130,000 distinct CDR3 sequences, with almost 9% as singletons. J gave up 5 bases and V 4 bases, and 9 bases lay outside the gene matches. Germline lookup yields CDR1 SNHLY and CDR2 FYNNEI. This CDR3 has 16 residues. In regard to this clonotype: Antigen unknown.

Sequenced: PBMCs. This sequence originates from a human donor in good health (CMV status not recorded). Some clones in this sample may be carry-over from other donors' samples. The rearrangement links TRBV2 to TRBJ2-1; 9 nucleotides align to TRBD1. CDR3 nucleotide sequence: TGTGCCAGCAGTGCCCCGGACAGGGGAATGGACAATGAGCAGTTCTTC. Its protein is CASSAPDRGMDNEQFF.